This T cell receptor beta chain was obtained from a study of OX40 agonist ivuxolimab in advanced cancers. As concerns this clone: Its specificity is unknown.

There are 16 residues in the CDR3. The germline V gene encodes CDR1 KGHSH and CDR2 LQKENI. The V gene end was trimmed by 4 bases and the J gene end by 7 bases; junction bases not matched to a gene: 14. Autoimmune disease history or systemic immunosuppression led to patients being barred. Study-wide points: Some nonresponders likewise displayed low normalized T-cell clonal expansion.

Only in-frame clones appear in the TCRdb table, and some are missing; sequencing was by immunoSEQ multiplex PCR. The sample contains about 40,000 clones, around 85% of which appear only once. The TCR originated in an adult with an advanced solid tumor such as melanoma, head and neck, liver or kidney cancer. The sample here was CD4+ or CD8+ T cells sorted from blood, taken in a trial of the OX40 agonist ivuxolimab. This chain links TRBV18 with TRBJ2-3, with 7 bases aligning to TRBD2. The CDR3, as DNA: TGTGCCAGCTCACTCACATACTTCCGGGACTACAATACGCAGTATTTT. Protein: CASSLTYFRDYNTQYF. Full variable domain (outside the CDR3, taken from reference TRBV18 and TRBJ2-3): NAGVMQNPRHLVRRRGQEARLRCSPMKGHSHVYWYRQLPEEGLKFMVYLQKENIIDESGMPKERFSAEFPKEGPSILRIQQVVRGDSAAYFCASSLTYFRDYNTQYFGPGTRLTVL.